This is a list of T cell receptor beta chains from one sample in a study of identical twins. TCRdb re-called the 5' RACE reads with MiXCR, one entry per CDR3 protein. The sample holds some 690,000 distinct CDR3 sequences, around 20% seen once. These data were also filed under a second study, of T cells expressing NK-cell markers.

The sequencing input was PBMCs. The receptors derive from a young woman in good health. The CDR3 runs from the conserved cysteine through the conserved F or W. The order of the fields is clone size, D gene, J gene, V gene, CDR3 protein, CDR3 DNA. D genes are given only for firm matches. Clone sizes are given selectively: once, few, many, or a class where the clone is expanded.

size: .; D: TRBD2; J: TRBJ2-5; V: TRBV2; CDR3: CASSDSGLAGDDETQYF; DNA: TGTGCCAGCAGCGACTCGGGGCTAGCGGGCGATGACGAGACCCAGTACTTC
size: many; D: TRBD2; J: TRBJ2-1; V: TRBV6-2/TRBV6-3; CDR3: CASSYSTTSGDEQFF; DNA: TGTGCCAGCAGTTACTCGACGACTAGCGGGGATGAGCAGTTCTTC
size: .; D: .; J: TRBJ1-2; V: TRBV20-1; CDR3: CSAPRGTHGYTF; DNA: TGCAGTGCTCCGAGGGGGACGCATGGCTACACCTTC
size: .; D: TRBD2; J: TRBJ2-4; V: TRBV20-1; CDR3: CSARDLTGGANIQYF; DNA: TGCAGTGCTAGAGATCTAACGGGAGGAGCAAACATTCAGTACTTC
size: few; D: .; J: TRBJ1-4; V: TRBV5-1; CDR3: CASSLPDRSTNEKLFF; DNA: TGCGCCAGCAGCTTACCGGACCGTTCAACTAATGAAAAACTGTTTTTT
size: once; D: .; J: TRBJ2-7; V: TRBV20-1; CDR3: CSARGGPTYEQYF; DNA: TGCAGTGCTAGGGGGGGGCCCACCTACGAGCAGTACTTC
size: many; D: TRBD2; J: TRBJ2-1; V: TRBV5-1; CDR3: CASSLAGNEQFF; DNA: TGTGCCAGCAGTTTAGCGGGCAATGAGCAGTTCTTC
size: once; D: .; J: TRBJ1-1; V: TRBV9; CDR3: CASSVEGWDTEAFF; DNA: TGTGCCAGCAGCGTAGAAGGGTGGGACACTGAAGCTTTCTTT
size: .; D: .; J: TRBJ2-6; V: TRBV20-1; CDR3: CSAFKGAGANVLTF; DNA: TGCAGTGCTTTCAAGGGCGCTGGGGCCAACGTCCTGACTTTC
size: few; D: .; J: TRBJ2-2; V: TRBV10-3; CDR3: CAISGGRGDTGELFF; DNA: TGTGCCATCAGTGGAGGCAGGGGAGACACCGGGGAGCTGTTTTTT
size: .; D: TRBD2; J: TRBJ2-7; V: TRBV11-3; CDR3: CASSLEGTSGYEQYF; DNA: TGTGCCAGCAGCTTAGAAGGGACTAGCGGGTACGAGCAGTACTTC
size: many; D: .; J: TRBJ1-1; V: TRBV12-3/TRBV12-4; CDR3: CASSSSAFEAFF; DNA: TGTGCCAGCAGTTCGTCCGCCTTTGAAGCTTTCTTT
size: many; D: .; J: TRBJ1-5; V: TRBV20-1; CDR3: CSARQFNQPQHF; DNA: TGCAGTGCTAGACAGTTCAATCAGCCCCAGCATTTT
size: .; D: .; J: TRBJ2-7; V: TRBV5-1; CDR3: CASSGGEGTASYEQYF; DNA: TGCGCCAGCAGCGGGGGGGAGGGGACAGCTTCCTACGAGCAGTACTTC
size: .; D: .; J: TRBJ2-1; V: TRBV6-5; CDR3: CASSWSALGGVGYNEQFF; DNA: TGTGCCAGCAGTTGGTCCGCTCTAGGGGGAGTGGGCTACAATGAGCAGTTCTTC
size: .; D: TRBD2; J: TRBJ2-1; V: TRBV7-8; CDR3: CASTPGGPYNEQFF; DNA: TGTGCCAGCACCCCGGGAGGGCCCTACAATGAGCAGTTCTTC
size: .; D: .; J: TRBJ2-7; V: TRBV12-3/TRBV12-4; CDR3: CASTAGFSYEQYF; DNA: TGTGCCAGCACCGCGGGCTTTTCCTACGAGCAGTACTTC
size: .; D: TRBD2; J: TRBJ2-1; V: TRBV15; CDR3: CATSKGLSGYNEQFF; DNA: TGTGCCACCAGCAAGGGACTAAGCGGTTACAATGAGCAGTTCTTC
size: .; D: .; J: TRBJ1-1; V: TRBV20-1; CDR3: CSARDIDSPDTEAFF; DNA: TGCAGTGCTAGAGATATCGATTCTCCAGACACTGAAGCTTTCTTT
size: once; D: .; J: TRBJ2-1; V: TRBV20-1; CDR3: CSAYLGGRGGGQFF; DNA: TGCAGTGCTTATCTAGGGGGTAGGGGAGGGGGGCAGTTCTTC
size: .; D: .; J: TRBJ2-7; V: TRBV9; CDR3: CASSVGPRDEQYF; DNA: TGTGCCAGCAGCGTTGGACCTCGGGACGAGCAGTACTTC
size: .; D: .; J: TRBJ1-1; V: TRBV20-1; CDR3: CSAQRTDTEAFF; DNA: TGCAGTGCTCAACGGACAGACACTGAAGCTTTCTTT
size: many; D: .; J: TRBJ1-1; V: TRBV12-3/TRBV12-4; CDR3: CASSKSGLGSAEAFF; DNA: TGTGCCAGCAGTAAATCGGGCCTCGGGAGTGCTGAAGCTTTCTTT
size: many; D: .; J: TRBJ1-2; V: TRBV29-1; CDR3: CSATPDSRAGYTF; DNA: TGCAGCGCCACCCCGGACAGCCGTGCCGGCTACACCTTC
size: few; D: .; J: TRBJ2-3; V: TRBV7-9; CDR3: CASSSGPFITDTQYF; DNA: TGTGCCAGCAGCTCCGGCCCATTCATCACAGATACGCAGTATTTT
size: few; D: TRBD2; J: TRBJ2-7; V: TRBV7-9; CDR3: CASSSPLSGSYEQYF; DNA: TGTGCCAGCAGCTCGCCCCTTAGCGGGAGCTACGAGCAGTACTTC
size: .; D: .; J: TRBJ2-7; V: TRBV12-3/TRBV12-4; CDR3: CASVVSGNYEQYF; DNA: TGTGCCAGCGTGGTATCAGGGAACTACGAGCAGTACTTC
size: .; D: TRBD1; J: TRBJ1-6; V: TRBV12-3/TRBV12-4; CDR3: CASSRGSGGGNSPLHF; DNA: TGTGCCAGCAGTCGGGGGTCAGGGGGTGGAAATTCACCCCTCCACTTT
size: many; D: .; J: TRBJ1-6; V: TRBV6-5; CDR3: CASSSGDSPLHF; DNA: TGTGCCAGCAGTTCGGGGGATTCACCCCTCCACTTT
size: few; D: .; J: TRBJ2-5; V: TRBV7-2; CDR3: CASSPLLETQYF; DNA: TGTGCCAGCAGCCCTCTCCTGGAGACCCAGTACTTC
size: few; D: .; J: TRBJ2-1; V: TRBV7-8; CDR3: CASSPPVNSYNEQFF; DNA: TGTGCCAGCAGCCCGCCGGTGAACTCCTACAATGAGCAGTTCTTC
size: few; D: TRBD1; J: TRBJ1-1; V: TRBV5-1; CDR3: CASSFTGDSEAFF; DNA: TGCGCCAGCAGCTTTACAGGGGACTCTGAAGCTTTCTTT
size: many; D: .; J: TRBJ1-4; V: TRBV12-3/TRBV12-4; CDR3: CASSWTPANEKLFF; DNA: TGTGCCAGCAGTTGGACACCCGCTAATGAAAAACTGTTTTTT
size: many; D: .; J: TRBJ2-1; V: TRBV7-9; CDR3: CASSGEDTSSTLAQFF; DNA: TGTGCCAGCAGCGGTGAGGACACTTCTTCCACTCTCGCGCAGTTCTTC
size: .; D: .; J: TRBJ2-3; V: TRBV20-1; CDR3: CRAHRGTDTQYF; DNA: TGCAGGGCCCATCGGGGAACAGATACGCAGTATTTT
size: .; D: .; J: TRBJ1-5; V: TRBV4-3; CDR3: CASSQDGGLSNQPQHF; DNA: TGCGCCAGCAGCCAAGACGGGGGATTGAGCAATCAGCCCCAGCATTTT
size: few; D: .; J: TRBJ1-3; V: TRBV20-1; CDR3: CSANEGGSGNTIYF; DNA: TGCAGTGCGAACGAAGGTGGCTCTGGAAACACCATATATTTT
size: few; D: .; J: TRBJ1-1; V: TRBV7-3; CDR3: CASSPNGAEAFF; DNA: TGTGCCAGCAGCCCCAATGGGGCTGAAGCTTTCTTT
size: .; D: TRBD2; J: TRBJ2-1; V: TRBV7-2; CDR3: CASSPMAGGPYNEQFF; DNA: TGTGCCAGCAGCCCCATGGCGGGGGGGCCGTACAATGAGCAGTTCTTC
size: .; D: .; J: TRBJ1-1; V: TRBV4-3; CDR3: CASSQTQNTEAFF; DNA: TGCGCCAGCAGCCAGACTCAGAACACTGAAGCTTTCTTT
size: few; D: TRBD2; J: TRBJ2-7; V: TRBV6-1; CDR3: CASRGSGGYEQYF; DNA: TGTGCCAGCAGGGGTAGCGGGGGATACGAGCAGTACTTC
size: few; D: .; J: TRBJ2-1; V: TRBV6-2/TRBV6-3; CDR3: CASTQLGFFNEQFF; DNA: TGTGCCAGCACCCAACTAGGCTTCTTCAATGAGCAGTTCTTC
size: few; D: .; J: TRBJ2-7; V: TRBV7-9; CDR3: CASSLKDEQYF; DNA: TGTGCCAGCAGCCTCAAGGACGAGCAGTACTTC
size: few; D: .; J: TRBJ2-7; V: TRBV20-1; CDR3: CSAGVGGNEQYF; DNA: TGCAGTGCTGGAGTAGGGGGGAACGAGCAGTACTTC
size: few; D: TRBD2; J: TRBJ2-3; V: TRBV5-1; CDR3: CASSDGTSGRNTQYF; DNA: TGCGCCAGCAGCGACGGGACTAGCGGGAGAAATACGCAGTATTTT
size: few; D: TRBD1; J: TRBJ1-1; V: TRBV29-1; CDR3: CSADDREGTEAFF; DNA: TGCAGCGCCGACGACAGGGAGGGCACTGAAGCTTTCTTT
size: few; D: .; J: TRBJ2-1; V: TRBV29-1; CDR3: CSVEGLRDNEQFF; DNA: TGCAGCGTTGAAGGACTACGAGACAATGAGCAGTTCTTC
size: few; D: .; J: TRBJ1-1; V: TRBV15; CDR3: CATSRDGRANTEAFF; DNA: TGTGCCACCAGCAGAGATGGCAGGGCGAACACTGAAGCTTTCTTT
size: .; D: .; J: TRBJ1-5; V: TRBV12-3/TRBV12-4; CDR3: CASSLEGVEPQHF; DNA: TGTGCCAGCAGTCTCGAGGGTGTGGAGCCCCAGCATTTT
size: many; D: TRBD1; J: TRBJ2-1; V: TRBV5-6; CDR3: CASSVVGQGIRNEQFF; DNA: TGTGCCAGCAGCGTCGTTGGACAGGGAATAAGAAATGAGCAGTTCTTC
size: many; D: TRBD1; J: TRBJ2-2; V: TRBV9; CDR3: CASSETGGPNTGELFF; DNA: TGTGCCAGCAGCGAGACAGGGGGCCCTAACACCGGGGAGCTGTTTTTT
size: few; D: TRBD2; J: TRBJ2-7; V: TRBV20-1; CDR3: CSASPSWEKRELIYEQYF; DNA: TGCAGTGCTAGTCCGAGTTGGGAGAAGCGGGAGTTGATCTACGAGCAGTACTTC
size: .; D: TRBD1; J: TRBJ1-2; V: TRBV10-2; CDR3: CASGGDRGRGGYTF; DNA: TGCGCCAGCGGTGGGGACAGGGGCCGAGGTGGCTACACCTTC
size: many; D: .; J: TRBJ2-5; V: TRBV6-1; CDR3: CASSEFSGNQENQYF; DNA: TGTGCCAGCAGTGAATTTTCGGGGAATCAAGAGAACCAGTACTTC
size: .; D: .; J: TRBJ2-5; V: TRBV29-1; CDR3: CSVGSTAQETQYF; DNA: TGCAGCGTTGGATCGACAGCGCAAGAGACCCAGTACTTC
size: few; D: TRBD2; J: TRBJ2-7; V: TRBV20-1; CDR3: CSARDPSGRPYEQYF; DNA: TGCAGTGCTAGAGATCCCAGCGGGAGACCCTACGAGCAGTACTTC
size: .; D: TRBD2; J: TRBJ2-5; V: TRBV7-2; CDR3: CASSGGLAGETQYF; DNA: TGTGCCAGCAGCGGGGGACTAGCGGGGGAGACCCAGTACTTC